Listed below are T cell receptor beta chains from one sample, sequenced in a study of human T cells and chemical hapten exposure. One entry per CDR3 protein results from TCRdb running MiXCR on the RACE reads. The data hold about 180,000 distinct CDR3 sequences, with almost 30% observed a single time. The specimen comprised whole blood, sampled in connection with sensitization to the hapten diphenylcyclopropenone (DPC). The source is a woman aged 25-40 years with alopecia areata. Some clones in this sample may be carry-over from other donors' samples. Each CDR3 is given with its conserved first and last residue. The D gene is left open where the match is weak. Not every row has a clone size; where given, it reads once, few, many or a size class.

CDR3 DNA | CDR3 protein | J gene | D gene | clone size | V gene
TGTGCCAGCAGTTCACCCGACTACCAGCATTTT | CASSSPDYQHF | TRBJ1-5 | . | . | TRBV2
TGTGCCAGCAGCCTAGGACTAGCGGGAGCGGGTGATACGCAGTATTTT | CASSLGLAGAGDTQYF | TRBJ2-3 | TRBD2 | few | TRBV7-9
TGCAGTGCTGAGGGGGGAGCTGAAGCTTTCTTT | CSAEGGAEAFF | TRBJ1-1 | . | . | TRBV20-1
TGTGCCAGCAGTCCCCGGGAACAACCAAACACTGAAGCTTTCTTT | CASSPREQPNTEAFF | TRBJ1-1 | . | few | TRBV12-3/TRBV12-4
TGCGCCAGCAGCCCACGACCGGGACAAAACACTGAAGCTTTCTTT | CASSPRPGQNTEAFF | TRBJ1-1 | . | few | TRBV5-1
TGTGCCACCAGCAGAGGTTATCCTGTCACAGGTCTGCCCCAGCATTTT | CATSRGYPVTGLPQHF | TRBJ1-5 | . | . | TRBV15
TGTGCCAGCAGCCTAGAAGGGGGGGCGGACGGCTACACCTTC | CASSLEGGADGYTF | TRBJ1-2 | . | . | TRBV7-9
TGTGCCAGCAGCGAGGGACAGGGGCCTAGCAATCAGCCCCAGCATTTT | CASSEGQGPSNQPQHF | TRBJ1-5 | TRBD1 | once | TRBV7-9
TGTGCCAGCAGCTTAGAGTACGGCAGGGCTAATGAAAAACTGTTTTTT | CASSLEYGRANEKLFF | TRBJ1-4 | . | many | TRBV7-8
TGCAGTGGAGCGGTGGGTCTAGTTGGCTACACCTTC | CSGAVGLVGYTF | TRBJ1-2 | . | . | TRBV20-1
TGTGCCAGCAGCGTCGGGGGCAGGGGGAAAGGAGAGCAGTACTTC | CASSVGGRGKGEQYF | TRBJ2-7 | . | . | TRBV9
TGTGCCAGCTCACCTCCGGGCTCTGGAAACACCATATATTTT | CASSPPGSGNTIYF | TRBJ1-3 | . | . | TRBV18
TGTGCCAGCAGCTTAGGGGCCTCAATCCAGCGGGGGGGCAACGAGCAGTTCTTC | CASSLGASIQRGGNEQFF | TRBJ2-1 | TRBD2 | once | TRBV7-4
TGTGCCAGCAGCTTACTACCATCGGACAGAGCCTTGAACACTGAAGCTTTCTTT | CASSLLPSDRALNTEAFF | TRBJ1-1 | . | few | TRBV27
TGTGCCAGCAGTTTGGTTTGGGTGGGAGCTAGCACAGATACGCAGTATTTT | CASSLVWVGASTDTQYF | TRBJ2-3 | . | . | TRBV6-2/TRBV6-3
TGCAGCGTTGTAGGCGGGGGTGGAGGCACTGAAGCTTTCTTT | CSVVGGGGGTEAFF | TRBJ1-1 | . | . | TRBV29-1
TGTGCCAGCAGCGCGGGACAGGGAGGTGGCTACACCTTC | CASSAGQGGGYTF | TRBJ1-2 | TRBD1 | once | TRBV7-9
TGCAGTGCTATGGGGGCACTAGCGGGAGAAGAGACCCAGTACTTC | CSAMGALAGEETQYF | TRBJ2-5 | TRBD2 | once | TRBV20-1
TGTGCCAGCAGCTTAGCCTTCCGGGAGCTGTTTTTT | CASSLAFRELFF | TRBJ2-2 | . | once | TRBV11-2